The next 26 T cell receptor beta chains were all read from a single sample in a study of PD-L1 blockade in urothelial cancer. The sample's time point: peripheral blood 6 weeks after treatment start. Libraries were prepared by immunoSEQ multiplex PCR; TCRdb keeps only in-frame clonotypes and omits some of them. This sample yields tens of thousands of clones, of which roughly three quarters are seen a single time; 3% to 4% belongs to the top ten. The specimen comprised PBMCs, sampled around atezolizumab (anti-PD-L1) treatment. The receptors here all came from a man aged 70-80 years with urothelial cancer.

This rearrangement joins TRBV4-3 to TRBJ2-1; the match to TRBD2 covers 10 bases. V shed 0 bases and J 5 bases; nucleotides not matched to a gene: 1. Germline V CDR1 and CDR2: LGHNA, YSLEER. CDR3 length: 15 amino acids. CDR3 region: CASSQDTSGDNEQFF. CDR3 bases: TGCGCCAGCAGCCAAGATACTAGCGGGGACAATGAGCAGTTCTTC.

The chain carries TRBV28 and TRBJ1-2; 9 positions match TRBD1. CDR1 MDHEN and CDR2 SYDVKM come from the germline V gene. After removal of 10 bases from V and 6 bases from J, the junction contained 12 bases not matched to a gene. The CDR3 totals 14 residues. CDR3 residues: CATRTAGTGNGYTF. DNA for the CDR3: TGTGCCACCCGAACAGCCGGGACAGGGAATGGCTACACCTTC.

The V call is TRBV6-5, the J call TRBJ1-5; 9 bases align to TRBD1. The CDR3 extends over 15 amino acids. V lost 4 bases to trimming and J lost 7 bases; unmatched junction nucleotides: 8. Germline V gives CDR1 MNHEY, CDR2 SVGAGI. The CDR3 protein is CASSSTGGAGQPQHF. The DNA of the CDR3 is TGTGCCAGCAGTTCAACAGGGGGCGCAGGGCAGCCCCAGCATTTT.

The chain combines TRBV9 with TRBJ1-4; 10 nucleotides agree with TRBD1. CDR1 is SGDLS, CDR2 YYNGEE, per germline. The CDR3 is made up of 16 amino acids. V was clipped by 4 bases and J by 6 bases; unmatched bases: 9. CDR3 sequence reads: CASSFSSGTGDEKLFF. The CDR3, as DNA: TGTGCCAGCAGCTTCTCATCCGGGACAGGGGATGAAAAACTGTTTTTT.

The chain links TRBV19 to TRBJ2-7; maybe TRBD1 (6 bases). Trimming pared 1 base from V and 4 bases from J, leaving 8 bases between. The germline V gene encodes CDR1 LNHDA and CDR2 SQIVND (reference sequence). This CDR3 has 13 residues. CDR3 region: CASSIGGQYEQYF. CDR3 coding DNA: TGTGCCAGTAGTATAGGGGGGCAGTACGAGCAGTACTTC.

V gene TRBV27 combines with J gene TRBJ1-2; TRBD1 is a possible D gene (5 bases). CDR3 length: 14 residues. Germline assignment: CDR1 MNHEY and CDR2 SMNVEV (reference sequence). Trimming cost V 6 bases and J 2 bases, with 13 bases left between them. CDR3 amino acids: CASSSWEGNYGYTF. CDR3 nucleotides: TGTGCCAGCAGCTCCTGGGAGGGGAACTATGGCTACACCTTC.

This clone was seen just once. This chain connects TRBV7-8 to TRBJ1-1, with D possibly TRBD1 on 6 matching bases. Germline CDR1 and CDR2: SGHVS and FQNEAQ. Trimming stripped 0 bases from V and 1 base from J, with 9 bases between. The CDR3 contains 15 residues. The CDR3: CASSLAPRGNTEAFF. In DNA, the CDR3 is TGTGCCAGCAGCTTAGCCCCCAGGGGGAACACTGAAGCTTTCTTT.

The CDR3 coding sequence is TGTGCCAGCAGTTTATCGCACAGGGGGCGGTCTAATGAAAAACTGTTTTTT. Its translation: CASSLSHRGRSNEKLFF. This chain links TRBV28 with TRBJ1-4; 9 bases fit TRBD1. V was clipped by 1 base and J by 3 bases; unmatched bases: 6. Germline values: CDR1 MDHEN, CDR2 SYDVKM. CDR3 length: 17 residues.

The V gene is TRBV30, the J gene TRBJ1-2; the D is unclear. CDR1 GTSNPN and CDR2 SVGIG come from the germline V gene (reference sequence). This CDR3 has 12 residues. Trimming removed 0 bases from V and 3 bases from J, with 5 bases in between. The CDR3 sequence is CAWSVIDYGYTF. The CDR3 DNA reads as TGTGCCTGGAGTGTAATCGACTATGGCTACACCTTC.

The chain is built from TRBV11-2 and TRBJ1-1; 7 bases match TRBD1. Germline V CDR1 and CDR2: SGHAT, FQNNGV. The trim removed 4 bases at V and 5 bases at J, leaving 13 bases unmatched. The length of the CDR3 is 16 residues. For the CDR3, the DNA is TGTGCCAGCAGCTCTCGGACAGGCTCCCGGGGGACTGAAGCTTTCTTT. It is translated as CASSSRTGSRGTEAFF.

The chain uses TRBV19 and TRBJ1-2; 8 nucleotides agree with TRBD1. CDR1 LNHDA and CDR2 SQIVND come from the germline V gene (reference sequence). The CDR3 length is 13 residues. V trimming: 6 bases; J trimming: 6 bases; junction bases outside the gene matches: 6. This CDR3 is CASRLDRADGYTF. CDR3 sequence (DNA): TGTGCCAGTAGGTTGGACAGGGCCGATGGCTACACCTTC.

The chain recombines TRBV30 with TRBJ1-5; D may be TRBD1 (5 bases). The CDR3 loop spans 15 amino acids. Germline CDR1 reads GTSNPN; CDR2 reads SVGIG (reference sequence). V was pared by 2 bases and J by 2 bases, with 13 bases between. The CDR3 region has the DNA TGTGCCTGGAGTTCGGGGGGAAGCGGCAATCAGCCCCAGCATTTT. It codes for CAWSSGGSGNQPQHF.

The chain recombines TRBV4-1 with TRBJ1-2, with unresolved D. This CDR3 has 14 residues. Trimming took off 0 bases at V and 8 bases at J, with 13 bases between the two ends. Germline assignment: CDR1 MGHRA and CDR2 YSYEKL. The CDR3 coding sequence is TGCGCCAGCAGCCAAGAGGTCCAACTTTTCGGCTACACCTTC. Its protein product is CASSQEVQLFGYTF.

Only one count was recorded for this clone. The rearrangement uses TRBV18 and TRBJ1-2, with 9 bases aligning to TRBD1. Per germline, CDR1 KGHSH and CDR2 LQKENI. J gave up 4 bases and V 9 bases, and 3 bases lay outside the gene matches. The CDR3 runs 12 residues. The CDR3 DNA reads TGTGCCAGTGGGGACAGGGCCTATGGCTACACCTTC. Protein: CASGDRAYGYTF.

This clone has only a few counts. The gene calls are TRBV5-1 and TRBJ2-6, with a possible D match to TRBD2 (5 bases). The ends were cut back, 4 bases at V and 1 base at J, with 12 bases in the middle. The CDR3 is 16 residues long. Germline values: CDR1 SGHRS, CDR2 YFSETQ. This chain's CDR3 is CASSPLGSSGANVLTF. The CDR3 DNA follows: TGCGCCAGCAGCCCCCTTGGGAGTTCTGGGGCCAACGTCCTGACTTTC.

The DNA of the CDR3 is TGTGCCAGTAGTGTACCCGGACAGGGTAAAAACATTCAGTACTTC. Translation gives CASSVPGQGKNIQYF. The chain is built from TRBV19 and TRBJ2-4, with 8 bases aligning to TRBD1. CDR3 length equals 15 residues. Germline CDR1 reads LNHDA; CDR2 reads SQIVND (reference sequence). Trimming took 5 bases from V and 4 from J; bases not matched to a gene: 7.

The rearrangement uses TRBV7-2 and TRBJ2-5; 12 bases fit TRBD2. Losses at the gene ends were 2 bases for V and 2 bases for J; bases not matched to a gene: 3. The CDR3 is made up of 16 amino acids. The germline V gene has CDR1 SGHTA and CDR2 FQGNSA. The CDR3 coding sequence is TGTGCCAGCAGCTTACAGACTAGCGGGGGACAAGAGACCCAGTACTTC. This translates into CASSLQTSGGQETQYF.

This clone appeared a single time. The chain recombines TRBV2 with TRBJ1-6, with 7 bases matching TRBD1. Germline lookup yields CDR1 SNHLY and CDR2 FYNNEI. Germline trimming cut 6 bases from V and 4 bases from J; bases unmatched to any gene: 9. This CDR3 is 16 amino acids long. The CDR3 DNA reads TGTGCCAGCAGGGACTCGACAGGGTTTTATAATTCACCCCTCCACTTT. Protein sequence: CASRDSTGFYNSPLHF.

V usage is TRBV30 and J usage is TRBJ1-1; no definite D call. The V gene's germline CDR1 is GTSNPN and CDR2 SVGIG (reference sequence). CDR3 size: 11 residues. Trimming removed 2 bases from V and 8 bases from J, with 9 bases in between. Here the CDR3 reads CAWSTQREAFF. In DNA, the CDR3 is TGTGCCTGGAGTACGCAGCGGGAAGCTTTCTTT. Complete variable domain (other parts from reference TRBV30 and TRBJ1-1): SQTIHQWPATLVQPVGSPLSLECTVEGTSNPNLYWYRQAAGRGLQLLFYSVGIGQISSEVPQNLSASRPQDRQFILSSKKLLLSDSGFYLCAWSTQREAFFGQGTRLTVV.

The gene calls are TRBV30 and TRBJ1-5, with D possibly matching TRBD1 (5 bases). Germline V lookup: CDR1 GTSNPN, CDR2 SVGIG (reference sequence). V lost 2 bases to trimming and J lost 5 bases, with 13 bases between them. The CDR3 is made up of 14 amino acids. The CDR3 DNA reads as TGTGCCTGGAGTCGTAATAGGGGTTATCAGCCCCAGCATTTT. This gives the protein CAWSRNRGYQPQHF.

The rearrangement links TRBV6-5 to TRBJ2-2, with TRBD2 identical over 12 bases. Germline V gene lookup returns CDR1 MNHEY and CDR2 SVGAGI. This CDR3 has 16 residues. V trimming: 3 bases; J trimming: 4 bases; junction bases outside the gene matches: 3. CDR3 in amino acids: CASSYRLAGATGELFF. The DNA for the CDR3 is TGTGCCAGCAGTTATAGACTAGCGGGGGCCACCGGGGAGCTGTTTTTT.

This chain connects TRBV19 to TRBJ2-7; the match to TRBD2 covers 11 bases. The CDR3 contains 15 residues. Germline V CDR1 and CDR2: LNHDA, SQIVND (reference sequence). Trimming removed 4 bases from V and 4 bases from J; junction bases left unmatched: 6. The CDR3 coding sequence is TGTGCCAGTAGTAATCGTCTAGCGGGAGGTTACGAGCAGTACTTC. This codes for CASSNRLAGGYEQYF.

The rearrangement links TRBV7-2 to TRBJ2-3, with D tentatively TRBD2 (7 bases). This CDR3 comprises 15 residues. Per germline, CDR1 SGHTA and CDR2 FQGNSA. V lost 6 bases and J 5 bases, leaving 18 bases between the germline ends. CDR3 DNA: TGTGCCAGCAGAAGAGGCGGGGGCCTCCAAGATACGCAGTATTTT. This codes for CASRRGGGLQDTQYF. Variable domain in full (rest from reference TRBV7-2 and TRBJ2-3): GAGVSQSPSNKVTEKGKDVELRCDPISGHTALYWYRQSLGQGLEFLIYFQGNSAPDKSGLPSDRFSAERTGGSVSTLTIQRTQQEDSAVYLCASRRGGGLQDTQYFGPGTRLTVL.

The chain is built from TRBV9 and TRBJ2-3; a weak D match, TRBD2 (6 bases). Per the germline V gene, CDR1 is SGDLS and CDR2 is YYNGEE. V lost 3 bases to trimming and J lost 2 bases, with 16 bases between them. The CDR3 consists of 16 residues. The CDR3 region has the DNA TGTGCCAGCAGCGGAGGGAGGCTAGGTGTCACAGATACGCAGTATTTT. It is translated as CASSGGRLGVTDTQYF.

Concerning this clone itself: Its ends do not fully match the called genes, so a read error is possible. The CDR3 is CSVDDGVF. CDR3 nucleotide sequence: TGCAGCGTTGACGATGGAGTTTTT. The chain is built from TRBV29-1 and TRBJ1-4; no definite D call. The CDR3 is 8 residues long. Per the germline V gene, CDR1 is SQVTM and CDR2 is ANQGSEA.

In its sample, this clone was seen a few times. The rearrangement links TRBV7-2 to TRBJ2-7; tentatively, D is TRBD2 (5 bases). Germline loops: CDR1 SGHTA, CDR2 FQGNSA. Trimming removed 1 base at V and 0 bases at J, with 10 bases between. This CDR3 is 15 amino acids long. Here the CDR3 reads CASSLDGRGSYEQYF. The CDR3 DNA reads as TGTGCCAGCAGCTTAGATGGGAGAGGCTCCTACGAGCAGTACTTC.